This T cell receptor (beta chain) was sequenced during a study of CD8 T cells in ankylosing spondylitis (dated by TCRdb to between 2016 and 2019). At the level of the whole study: T cell receptor beta repertoires were profiled in healthy donors and ankylosing spondylitis patients so that disease-linked TCR variants could be found. In total, the full study cohort was made up of 110 or so healthy donors and roughly 27 ankylosing spondylitis patients. Peripheral blood was sampled, and synovial fluid was additionally collected from ankylosing spondylitis patients.

V loses 4 bases at its end and J loses 1 base; junction bases beyond the gene matches: 5. The CDR3 spans 15 residues, from the cysteine through the phenylalanine. The entry retains the CDR3 DNA only, 45 bases that are in frame from base 1. CDR1 and CDR2 were assigned from the germline V gene as SGHRS and YFSETQ. The sample was run on an Illumina HiSeq 2500. TCR beta libraries were prepared by quantitative 5'-RACE with molecular barcodes. Regarding the original processing steps: To identify disease-linked TCR variants, a new computational method was used, one built on a probabilistic model of VDJ rearrangement. TCRdb took the public reads, trimmed them with fastp at Q25, ran MiXCR for clone calling and kept in-frame beta chains. Each CDR3 protein gets just one entry, which takes the most common genes and DNA from the rows behind it. What appears here as the V and J calls and clone size reflects TCRdb's work, not the paper's. This sample lists about 440,000 distinct CDR3 sequences; roughly 18% were detected once. Over 1% of the sample belongs to the ten largest clones.

What the authors observed across the whole study: Some motif variants had previously been reported in the synovial fluid and blood of reactive arthritis patients, which suggests shared mechanisms of disease initiation. The disease-linked clones showed a CD8+ phenotype and occurred at relatively low frequencies in peripheral blood. According to the report, matched synovial fluid samples from ankylosing spondylitis patients were significantly enriched for the disease-linked clones. Blood from ankylosing spondylitis patients appeared to be characterized by a TCR beta motif composed of several highly homologous amino acid variants.

This clonotype was counted only a few times. Its specific antigen is unknown. Per-base qualities were not stored, and no clone one base away is much larger. This receptor was obtained from a male donor with ankylosing spondylitis. The rearrangement combines TRBV5-1 with TRBJ1-1; 9 middle bases align to TRBD1. Sequencing was performed on blood, either unsorted or a sorted T cell fraction (not recorded which). The CDR3: CASSIWTGANTEAFF. The nucleotide sequence reads as follows: TGCGCCAGCAGCATATGGACAGGGGCGAACACTGAAGCTTTCTTT.